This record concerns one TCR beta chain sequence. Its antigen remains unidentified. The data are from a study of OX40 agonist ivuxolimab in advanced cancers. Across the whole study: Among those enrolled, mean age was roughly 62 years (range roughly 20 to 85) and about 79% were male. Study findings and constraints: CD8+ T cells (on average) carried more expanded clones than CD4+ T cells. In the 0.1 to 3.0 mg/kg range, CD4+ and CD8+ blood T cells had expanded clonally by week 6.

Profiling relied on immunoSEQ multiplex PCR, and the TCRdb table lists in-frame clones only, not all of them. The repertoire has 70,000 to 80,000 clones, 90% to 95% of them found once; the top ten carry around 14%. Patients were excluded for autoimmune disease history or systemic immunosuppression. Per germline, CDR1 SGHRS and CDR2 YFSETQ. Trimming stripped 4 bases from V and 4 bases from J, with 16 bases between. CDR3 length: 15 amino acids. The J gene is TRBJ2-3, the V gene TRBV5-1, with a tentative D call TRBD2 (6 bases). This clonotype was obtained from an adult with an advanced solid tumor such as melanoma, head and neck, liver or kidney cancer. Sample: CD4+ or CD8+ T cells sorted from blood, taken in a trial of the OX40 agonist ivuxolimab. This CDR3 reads CASSVGGRGPDTQYF. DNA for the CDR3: TGCGCCAGCAGCGTGGGAGGTCGGGGCCCAGATACGCAGTATTTT. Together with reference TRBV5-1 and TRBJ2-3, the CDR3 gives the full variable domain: KAGVTQTPRYLIKTRGQQVTLSCSPISGHRSVSWYQQTPGQGLQFLFEYFSETQRNKGNFPGRFSGRQFSNSRSEMNVSTLELGDSALYLCASSVGGRGPDTQYFGPGTRLTVL.